This paragraph reports one T cell receptor (beta chain). Its antigen remains unknown. J gave up 5 bases and V 4 bases, and 11 bases lay outside the gene matches. The CDR3 sequence is 16 residues long. Looked up from germline, CDR1 is SGHDT and CDR2 is YYEEEE. These data originate in a study of shared clonotypes between healthy human individuals. Study background: Sampling drew on donors who were a couple of women and three men aged 18 to 49.

Per the study methods: Junction-only immunoSEQ data arrived without quality scores, meaning filtering differed. Profiling relied on immunoSEQ multiplex PCR, and the TCRdb table lists in-frame clones only, not all of them. V and J calls and clone size are those listed in that table; D and trimming were worked out from the DNA. This table holds roughly 2.5 million clones, around 94% found once. Study findings and constraints: Some naive CD4 clonotypes, 5% to 5.5%, turned up in common across several donors. The generation probabilities recorded for non-shared clonotypes fell below those of clonotypes shared by all four donors.

The chain links TRBV5-6 to TRBJ2-1; 8 bases match TRBD2. The receptor was isolated from a man between 18 and 35 years old in good health. Sequenced input: naive CD4+ T cells sorted from blood. Subset defined: CD45RA+ positively selected. The CDR3 here is CASSLPTSGKHNEQFF. CDR3 nucleotides: TGTGCCAGCAGCCTACCAACTAGCGGTAAACACAATGAGCAGTTCTTC.